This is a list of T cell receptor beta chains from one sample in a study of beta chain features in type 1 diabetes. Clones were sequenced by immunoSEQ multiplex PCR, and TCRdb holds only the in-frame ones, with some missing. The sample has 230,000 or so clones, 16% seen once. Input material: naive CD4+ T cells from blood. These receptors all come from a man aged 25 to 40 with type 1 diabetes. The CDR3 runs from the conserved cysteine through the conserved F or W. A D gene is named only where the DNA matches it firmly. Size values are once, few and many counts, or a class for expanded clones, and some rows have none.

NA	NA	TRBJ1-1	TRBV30	TGTGCCTGGAGTGTACGTCCAGGCCTGAACACTGAAGCTTTCTTT	CAWSVRPGLNTEAFF
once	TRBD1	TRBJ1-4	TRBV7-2	TGTGCCAGCAGCCCGCAGGGGACAGCTAATGAAAAACTGTTTTTT	CASSPQGTANEKLFF
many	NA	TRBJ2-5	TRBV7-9	TGTGCCAGCAGCCAAGAGACCCAGTACTTC	CASSQETQYF
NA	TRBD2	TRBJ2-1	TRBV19	TGTGCCAGTAGTATTCTGGCGGGAGGAATAAGTGAGCAGTTCTTC	CASSILAGGISEQFF
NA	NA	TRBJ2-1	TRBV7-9	TGTGCCAGCAGCTTAGACCATGAGCAGTTCTTC	CASSLDHEQFF
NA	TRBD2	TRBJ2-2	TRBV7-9	TGTGCCAGCAGTGCGTTTAGCGGGCGGGAGCTGTTTTTT	CASSAFSGRELFF
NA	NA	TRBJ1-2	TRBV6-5	TGTGCCAGCAGTTCCGCGACAGGTGCTCCTCATGGCTACACCTTC	CASSSATGAPHGYTF
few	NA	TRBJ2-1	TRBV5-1	TGCGCCAGCAGTAATTACAATGAGCAGTTCTTC	CASSNYNEQFF
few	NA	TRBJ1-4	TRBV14	TGTGCCAGCAGCCAAGATTTGGGACTAGAACTGTTTTTT	CASSQDLGLELFF
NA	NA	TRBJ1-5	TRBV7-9	TGTGCCAGCAGCCCCAAGGGGGGCAATCAGCCCCAGCATTTT	CASSPKGGNQPQHF
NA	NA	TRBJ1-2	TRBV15	TGTGCCACCAGCAGAGCTGGGGATTTTAACTATGGCTACACCTTC	CATSRAGDFNYGYTF
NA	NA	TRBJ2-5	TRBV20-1	TGCAGTGCTAGAGATTTGGAGACCCAGTACTTC	CSARDLETQYF
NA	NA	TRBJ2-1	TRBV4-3	TGCGCCAGCAGCCAAGAGTGGAGGAAGAATGAGCAGTTCTTC	CASSQEWRKNEQFF
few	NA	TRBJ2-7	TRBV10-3	TGTGCCATCAGTGAGTCCGTGGGGACGGCCGAGCAGTACTTC	CAISESVGTAEQYF
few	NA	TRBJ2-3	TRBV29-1	TGCAGCGTTGATCCACAAGGAGGCACAGATACGCAGTATTTT	CSVDPQGGTDTQYF
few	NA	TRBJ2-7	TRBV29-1	TGCAGCGGAAGGAGACCCTTAACCTACGAGCAGTACTTC	CSGRRPLTYEQYF
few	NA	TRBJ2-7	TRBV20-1	TGCAGTGCTAGAGAGAACTACGAGCAGTACTTC	CSARENYEQYF
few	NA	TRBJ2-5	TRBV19	TGTGCCAGTGGCGATCTGGGGGAGACCCAGTACTTC	CASGDLGETQYF
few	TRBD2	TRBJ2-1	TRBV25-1	TGTGCCAGCAGACTAGCGGGATCTACCTATGAGCAGTTCTTC	CASRLAGSTYEQFF
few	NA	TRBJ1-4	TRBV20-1	TGCAGTGCTCTCCGGGATGAAAAACTGTTTTTT	CSALRDEKLFF
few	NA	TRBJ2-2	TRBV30	TGTGCCTCCCCTCCCCGGGCGAACACCGGGGAGCTGTTTTTT	CASPPRANTGELFF
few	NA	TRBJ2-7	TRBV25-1	TGTGCCAGCAGTCGTCATCAGGGGCCCTACGAGCAGTACTTC	CASSRHQGPYEQYF
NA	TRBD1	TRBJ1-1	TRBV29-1	TGCAGCGTAAGAGACCGGGACAGGGCGAACACTGAAGCTTTCTTT	CSVRDRDRANTEAFF
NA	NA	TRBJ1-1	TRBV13	TGTGCCAGCAGCTTACGGGGGGAAGAAGCTTTCTTT	CASSLRGEEAFF
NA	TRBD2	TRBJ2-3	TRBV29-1	TGCAGCGTTGACGTAACTAGCGGGAGGACAGATACGCAGTATTTT	CSVDVTSGRTDTQYF
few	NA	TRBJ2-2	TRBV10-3	TGTGCCATCAGTAGGGGCACCGGGGAGCTGTTTTTT	CAISRGTGELFF
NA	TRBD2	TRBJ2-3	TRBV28	TGTGCCAGCCGGGAGGAGCAGACCGCCACAGATACGCAGTATTTT	CASREEQTATDTQYF
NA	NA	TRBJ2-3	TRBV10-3	TGTGCCATCAGTGAGTCCTGGGATTCGGGAACAGATACGCAGTATTTT	CAISESWDSGTDTQYF
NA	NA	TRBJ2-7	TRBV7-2	TGTGCCAGCAGCTTAATACAGAGCTCCTACGAGCAGTACTTC	CASSLIQSSYEQYF
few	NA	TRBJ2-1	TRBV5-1	TGCGCCAGCAGCCTACTCAGGGAAACCTACAATGAGCAGTTCTTC	CASSLLRETYNEQFF
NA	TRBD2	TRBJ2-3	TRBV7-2	TGTGCCAGCAGCGAACGACTAGCGGGAGTGTCAGATACGCAGTATTTT	CASSERLAGVSDTQYF
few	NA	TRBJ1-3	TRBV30	TGTGCCTTCCCGGGACGGAACTCTGGAAACACCATATATTTT	CAFPGRNSGNTIYF
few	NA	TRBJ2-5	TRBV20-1	TGCAGTGCACCGGCCAAAGAGACCCAGTACTTC	CSAPAKETQYF
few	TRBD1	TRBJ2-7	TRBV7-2	TGTGCCAGCAGCTTAGCGGGGACAGGGAGCTCCTACGAGCAGTACTTC	CASSLAGTGSSYEQYF
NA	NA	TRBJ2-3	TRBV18	TGTGCCAGCTCGAGGGGCACCGCAGATACGCAGTATTTT	CASSRGTADTQYF
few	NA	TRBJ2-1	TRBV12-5	TGTGCTAGTGGTTTAGCGTCGGGACCCTCCTACAATGAGCAGTTCTTC	CASGLASGPSYNEQFF
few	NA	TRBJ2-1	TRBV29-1	TGCAGCGTTGACCTTCTGTTACTCTCCCCATTCTCCTACAATGAGCAGTTCTTC	CSVDLLLLSPFSYNEQFF
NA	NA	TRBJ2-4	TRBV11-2	TGTGCCAGCAGCTTTACAGGAGACAAAAACATTCAGTACTTC	CASSFTGDKNIQYF
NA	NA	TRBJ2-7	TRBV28	TGTGCCAGCAGTTTAGCATACCCGATGTACTTC	CASSLAYPMYF
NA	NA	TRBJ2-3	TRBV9	TGTGCCAGCAGCGTAGCCCCCAGGTCCCTGGATACGCAGTATTTT	CASSVAPRSLDTQYF
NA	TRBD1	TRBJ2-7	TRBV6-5	TGTGCCAGCAGTTACACCATGGCCGGGACAGCCTACGAGCAGTACTTC	CASSYTMAGTAYEQYF
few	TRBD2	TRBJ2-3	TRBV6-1	TGTGCCAGCAGTGCGATAGCGGGACCGGGTTCGGATACGCAGTATTTT	CASSAIAGPGSDTQYF
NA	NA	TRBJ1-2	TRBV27	TGTGCCAGCAGTTTAAGGCAGAACTATGGCTACACCTTC	CASSLRQNYGYTF
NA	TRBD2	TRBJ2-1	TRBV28	TGTGCCAGCAGTTTGGGCGGGAGGGTCTACAATGAGCAGTTCTTC	CASSLGGRVYNEQFF
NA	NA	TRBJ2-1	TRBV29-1	TGCAGCGTTGTTCGGGCGGGTGGGGATGAGCAGTTCTTC	CSVVRAGGDEQFF